The 14 T cell receptor beta chains below come from one sample, sequenced in a study of cytomegalovirus exposure and HLA in healthy donors. The PCR made use of 60 Vbeta and 13 Jbeta primers. Generated by immunoSEQ multiplex PCR, the TCRdb table keeps only in-frame clones and is missing some. The sample yields around 180,000 clones, approximately 75% seen once. The sample comprised PBMCs. The receptors shown here come from a girl between 5 and 17 years old in good health and CMV-seronegative.

J is TRBJ1-1 and V is TRBV14; TRBD1 is a possible D gene (5 bases). Germline CDR1 is SGHDN and CDR2 is FVKESK. This CDR3 comprises 15 residues. V lost 3 bases to trimming and J lost 1 base, with 12 bases between them. The CDR3 loop reads CASSHDSTRNTEAFF. CDR3 bases: TGTGCCAGCAGCCACGACAGCACCAGGAACACTGAAGCTTTCTTT.

CDR3 residues: CASSLAGAGETQYF. In DNA form, the CDR3 reads TGTGCCAGCAGCCTAGCGGGGGCTGGAGAGACCCAGTACTTC. V is TRBV7-3 and J is TRBJ2-5; TRBD2 aligns across 10 bases. V lost 5 bases and J lost 4; bases outside the gene matches: 4. The CDR3 consists of 14 residues. CDR1 SGHTA and CDR2 FQGTGA come from the germline V gene.

This clone was recorded a few times. This chain uses TRBV7-8 with TRBJ1-5, with 7 bases fitting TRBD1. There are 19 residues in the CDR3. Trimming cost V 4 bases and J 7 bases; bases outside gene matches: 22. CDR1 is SGHVS and CDR2 is FQNEAQ in the germline V gene. CDR3 bases: TGTGCCAGCAGCTACCGAGGCGGGGTAAAGACAGGGCAAGGACAGCCCCAGCATTTT. It yields the protein CASSYRGGVKTGQGQPQHF.

This rearrangement joins TRBV12-5 to TRBJ2-1, with 9 bases that match TRBD1. Germline CDR1 is LGHNT and CDR2 is FRNRAP. The CDR3 extends over 14 amino acids. V gave up 5 bases and J gave up 13 bases; unmatched junction bases: 12. The CDR3 nucleotides are TGTGCTAGTGGTCCGGGACAGGGCTCGAGGACCCAGTTCTTC. It translates to CASGPGQGSRTQFF. The whole variable domain, filled in from reference TRBV12-5 and TRBJ2-1, reads DARVTQTPRHKVTEMGQEVTMRCQPILGHNTVFWYRQTMMQGLELLAYFRNRAPLDDSGMPKDRFSAEMPDATLATLKIQPSEPRDSAVYFCASGPGQGSRTQFFGPGTRLTVL.

The sample holds one count of this clone. V gene TRBV28 combines with J gene TRBJ1-2; 8 nucleotides agree with TRBD1. CDR3 size: 11 residues. The ends lost 6 bases at V and 7 bases at J; junction bases unmatched: 1. Per the germline V gene, CDR1 is MDHEN and CDR2 is SYDVKM. In nucleotides, the CDR3 is TGTGCCAGCAGAACAGGGGGTGGCTACACCTTC. Translated, it gives CASRTGGGYTF.

This chain joins TRBV5-1 and TRBJ2-1; 12 nucleotides line up with TRBD2. CDR3 length: 18 residues. The V gene end was trimmed by 1 base and the J gene end by 7 bases; junction bases not matched to a gene: 12. Germline loops: CDR1 SGHRS, CDR2 YFSETQ. In DNA, the CDR3 is TGCGCCAGCAGCTTGCCCACTAGCGGGGGGACCCTGGGGAATGAGCAGTTCTTC. This encodes CASSLPTSGGTLGNEQFF.

This clone was recorded once. The gene calls are TRBV5-3 and TRBJ1-2; 11 bases align to TRBD1. TRBV5-3 is sorted into the ORF group, with uncertain function. Germline trimming cut 0 bases from V and 0 bases from J; bases unmatched to any gene: 10. The CDR3 runs 19 residues. The CDR3 loop is CARSLALRTGGRANYGYTF. The CDR3 DNA reads as TGTGCCAGAAGCTTGGCCCTGAGGACAGGGGGCCGTGCTAACTATGGCTACACCTTC.

This sequence joins TRBV6-1 and TRBJ2-7; unclear D gene. CDR3 length: 15 residues. Looked up from germline, CDR1 is MNHNS and CDR2 is SASEGT. V gave up 3 bases and J gave up 2 bases, with 14 bases separating them. This CDR3 reads CASSELSAGAYEQYF. Here the CDR3 DNA reads TGTGCCAGCAGTGAGCTCTCGGCAGGCGCCTACGAGCAGTACTTC.

This clone came up a few times. Other nucleotide sequences in the sample specify the same CDR3. This rearrangement joins TRBV6-5 to TRBJ2-3, with 7 bases that match TRBD1. The CDR3 contains 14 residues. Germline trimming cut 6 bases from V and 1 base from J; bases unmatched to any gene: 4. Germline-derived CDR1 and CDR2 are MNHEY and SVGAGI. CDR3 DNA: TGTGCCAGCAGCACTGGACAGGGCACAGATACGCAGTATTTT. Translated, it gives CASSTGQGTDTQYF.

A few counts support this clone. This chain uses TRBV27 with TRBJ2-1; no definite D call. The CDR3 is made up of 11 amino acids. CDR1 is MNHEY and CDR2 is SMNVEV in the germline V gene (reference sequence). V shed 8 bases and J shed 6 bases, with 8 bases lying between them. CDR3: CASGQRNEQFF. CDR3 DNA: TGTGCCAGCGGCCAACGCAATGAGCAGTTCTTC.

There are a few counts of this clone. The chain recombines TRBV5-6 with TRBJ1-3, with no clear D. V lost 2 bases, J lost 3 bases, and 6 bases lay in between. The germline V gene encodes CDR1 SGHDT and CDR2 YYEEEE. CDR3 length: 13 amino acids. In DNA form, the CDR3 reads TGTGCCAGCAGCTTCGGGGTTGGAAACACCATATATTTT. Residues: CASSFGVGNTIYF.

The V gene is TRBV5-1, the J gene TRBJ1-4, with 7 bases aligning to TRBD1. Germline assignment: CDR1 SGHRS and CDR2 YFSETQ. This CDR3 has 16 amino acids. V was clipped by 4 bases and J by 1 base; unmatched bases: 7. In DNA form, the CDR3 reads TGCGCCAGCAGCCTTGGACAGGTCGTAACTAATGAAAAACTGTTTTTT. This gives the protein CASSLGQVVTNEKLFF.

This clone was recorded only once. For the CDR3, the DNA is TGTGCCAGCAGCTCGACTAAAGGGACAGGGCGCGATGGCTACACCTTC. Its translation: CASSSTKGTGRDGYTF. This chain connects TRBV5-5 to TRBJ1-2; TRBD1 agrees at 9 bases. V shed 3 bases, J shed 6 bases, and the junction held 12 bases outside the gene matches. This CDR3 is 16 amino acids long. The germline gives CDR1 SGHKS, CDR2 YYEKEE (reference sequence).

The chain couples TRBV5-1 to TRBJ1-2, with D unresolved. Trimming took 1 base from V and 2 from J, leaving 9 bases between them. Germline V gene data show CDR1 as SGHRS and CDR2 as YFSETQ. The CDR3 totals 14 residues. CDR3 protein: CASSLPDKNYGYTF. The CDR3, as DNA: TGCGCCAGCAGCTTGCCCGACAAGAACTATGGCTACACCTTC.